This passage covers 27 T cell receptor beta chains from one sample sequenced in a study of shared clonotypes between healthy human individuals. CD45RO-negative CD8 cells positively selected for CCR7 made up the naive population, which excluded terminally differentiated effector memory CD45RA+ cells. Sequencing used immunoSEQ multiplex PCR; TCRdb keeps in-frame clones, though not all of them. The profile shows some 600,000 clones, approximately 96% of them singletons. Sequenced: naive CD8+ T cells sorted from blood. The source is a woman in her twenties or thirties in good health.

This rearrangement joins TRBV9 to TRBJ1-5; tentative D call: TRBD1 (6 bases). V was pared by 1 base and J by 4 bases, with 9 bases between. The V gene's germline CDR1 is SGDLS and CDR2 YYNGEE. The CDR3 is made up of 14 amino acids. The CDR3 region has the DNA TGTGCCAGCAGCGTAACGGACAGTAATCAGCCCCAGCATTTT. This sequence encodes CASSVTDSNQPQHF.

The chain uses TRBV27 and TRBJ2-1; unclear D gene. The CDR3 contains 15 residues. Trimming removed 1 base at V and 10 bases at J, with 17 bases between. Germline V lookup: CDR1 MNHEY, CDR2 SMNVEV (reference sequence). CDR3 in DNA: TGTGCCAGCAGTTTATATTCGGGCCTTTTAGGCGAGCAGTTCTTC. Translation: CASSLYSGLLGEQFF.

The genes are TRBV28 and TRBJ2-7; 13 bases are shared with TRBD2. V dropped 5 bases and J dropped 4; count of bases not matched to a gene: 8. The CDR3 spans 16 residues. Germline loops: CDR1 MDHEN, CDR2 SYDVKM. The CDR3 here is CASSGGPGLAGYEQYF. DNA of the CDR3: TGTGCCAGCAGTGGGGGACCGGGACTAGCGGGATACGAGCAGTACTTC.

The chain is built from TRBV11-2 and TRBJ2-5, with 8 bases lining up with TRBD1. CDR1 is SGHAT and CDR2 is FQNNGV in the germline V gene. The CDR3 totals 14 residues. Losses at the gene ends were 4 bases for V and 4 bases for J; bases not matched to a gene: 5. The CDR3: CASSSRTGPETQYF. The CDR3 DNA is TGTGCCAGCAGCTCTCGGACAGGGCCAGAGACCCAGTACTTC.

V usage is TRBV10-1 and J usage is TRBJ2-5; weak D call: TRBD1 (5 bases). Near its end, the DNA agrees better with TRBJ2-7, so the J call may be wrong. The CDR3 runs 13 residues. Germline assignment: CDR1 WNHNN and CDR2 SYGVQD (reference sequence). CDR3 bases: TGCGCCAGCAGTGTTGGGGCCTCCTACGAGCAGTACTTC. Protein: CASSVGASYEQYF.

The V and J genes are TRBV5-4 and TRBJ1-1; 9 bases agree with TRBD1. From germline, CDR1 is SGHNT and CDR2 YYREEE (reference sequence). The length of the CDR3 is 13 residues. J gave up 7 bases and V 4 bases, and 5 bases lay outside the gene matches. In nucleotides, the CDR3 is TGTGCCAGCAGCCCGGCGGACAGGGGTGAAGCTTTCTTT. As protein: CASSPADRGEAFF.

The chain's CDR3 is CASSLRDTALYGYTF. DNA of the CDR3: TGTGCCAGCAGCCTTCGGGACACGGCGCTTTATGGCTACACCTTC. J is TRBJ1-2 and V is TRBV6-5, with a possible D match to TRBD1 (6 bases). This CDR3 is built from 15 residues. V shed 6 bases and J shed 5 bases, with 19 bases lying between them. Germline V gene data show CDR1 as MNHEY and CDR2 as SVGAGI.

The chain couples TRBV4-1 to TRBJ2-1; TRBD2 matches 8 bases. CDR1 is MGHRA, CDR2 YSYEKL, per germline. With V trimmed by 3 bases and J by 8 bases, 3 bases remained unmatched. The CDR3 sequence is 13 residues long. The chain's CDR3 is CASSQGLGYEQFF. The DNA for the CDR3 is TGCGCCAGCAGCCAGGGACTAGGGTATGAGCAGTTCTTC.

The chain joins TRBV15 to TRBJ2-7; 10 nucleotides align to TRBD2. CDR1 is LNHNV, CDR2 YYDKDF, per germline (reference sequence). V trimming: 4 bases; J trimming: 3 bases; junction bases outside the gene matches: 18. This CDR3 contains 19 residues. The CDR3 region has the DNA TGTGCCACCAGCACTGGACCCGGGCTAGCGGGAGATCTTTTCTACGAGCAGTACTTC. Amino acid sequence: CATSTGPGLAGDLFYEQYF.

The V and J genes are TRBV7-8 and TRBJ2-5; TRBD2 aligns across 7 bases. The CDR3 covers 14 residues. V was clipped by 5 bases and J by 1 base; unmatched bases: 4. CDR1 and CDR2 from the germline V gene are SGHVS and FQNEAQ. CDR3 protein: CASSLPSGQETQYF. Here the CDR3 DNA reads TGTGCCAGCAGCCTCCCTAGCGGCCAAGAGACCCAGTACTTC. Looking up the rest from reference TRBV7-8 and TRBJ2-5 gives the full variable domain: GAGVSQSPRYKVAKRGQDVALRCDPISGHVSLFWYQQALGQGPEFLTYFQNEAQLDKSGLPSDRFFAERPEGSVSTLKIQRTQQEDSAVYLCASSLPSGQETQYFGPGTRLLVL.

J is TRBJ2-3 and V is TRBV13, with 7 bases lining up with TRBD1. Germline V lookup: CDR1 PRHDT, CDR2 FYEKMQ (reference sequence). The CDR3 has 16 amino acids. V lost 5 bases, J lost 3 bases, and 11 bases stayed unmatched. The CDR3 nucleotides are TGTGCCAGCAGCGTAAACAGGGGAAGTTTAACAGATACGCAGTATTTT. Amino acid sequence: CASSVNRGSLTDTQYF. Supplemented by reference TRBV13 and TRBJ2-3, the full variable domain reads AAGVIQSPRHLIKEKRETATLKCYPIPRHDTVYWYQQGPGQDPQFLISFYEKMQSDKGSIPDRFSAQQFSDYHSELNMSSLELGDSALYFCASSVNRGSLTDTQYFGPGTRLTVL.

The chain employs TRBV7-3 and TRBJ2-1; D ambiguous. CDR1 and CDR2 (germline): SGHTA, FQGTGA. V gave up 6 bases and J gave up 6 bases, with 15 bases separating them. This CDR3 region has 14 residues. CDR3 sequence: CASSSTGLPNEQFF. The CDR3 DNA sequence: TGTGCCAGCAGTTCTACCGGCCTCCCCAATGAGCAGTTCTTC.

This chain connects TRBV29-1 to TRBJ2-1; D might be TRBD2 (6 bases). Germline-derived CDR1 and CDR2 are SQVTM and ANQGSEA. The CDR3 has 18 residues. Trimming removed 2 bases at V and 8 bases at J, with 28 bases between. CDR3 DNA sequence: TGCAGCGTTGAATCAAAAACGGGAGATAGGGGTCTCTTCGATGAGCAGTTCTTC. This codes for CSVESKTGDRGLFDEQFF.

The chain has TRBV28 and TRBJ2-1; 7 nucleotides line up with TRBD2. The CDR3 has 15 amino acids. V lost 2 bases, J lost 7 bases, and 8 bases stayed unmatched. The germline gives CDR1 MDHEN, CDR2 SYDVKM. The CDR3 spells CASSLTFAGVNEQFF. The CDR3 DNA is TGTGCCAGCAGTTTAACCTTCGCGGGAGTTAATGAGCAGTTCTTC.

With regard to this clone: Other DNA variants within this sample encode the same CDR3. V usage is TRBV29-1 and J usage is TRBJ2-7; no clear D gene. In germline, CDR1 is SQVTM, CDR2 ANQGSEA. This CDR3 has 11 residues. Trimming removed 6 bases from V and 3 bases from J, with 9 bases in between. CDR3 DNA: TGCAGCGTCTCGGACGGCTACGAGCAGTACTTC. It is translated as CSVSDGYEQYF.

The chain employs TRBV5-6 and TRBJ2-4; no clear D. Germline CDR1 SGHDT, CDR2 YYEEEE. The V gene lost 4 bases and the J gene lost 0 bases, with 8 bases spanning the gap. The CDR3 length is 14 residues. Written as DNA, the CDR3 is TGTGCCAGCAGCGGGAACCTAGCCAAAAACATTCAGTACTTC. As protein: CASSGNLAKNIQYF.

The CDR3 is CASSEGGQGLNTEAFF. The CDR3 region has the DNA TGTGCCAGCAGTGAGGGGGGACAGGGCTTGAACACTGAAGCTTTCTTT. The chain is built from TRBV2 and TRBJ1-1, with 9 bases aligning to TRBD1. Germline V gene sequence: CDR1 SNHLY, CDR2 FYNNEI. This CDR3 has 16 amino acids. V dropped 3 bases and J dropped 0; count of bases not matched to a gene: 5.

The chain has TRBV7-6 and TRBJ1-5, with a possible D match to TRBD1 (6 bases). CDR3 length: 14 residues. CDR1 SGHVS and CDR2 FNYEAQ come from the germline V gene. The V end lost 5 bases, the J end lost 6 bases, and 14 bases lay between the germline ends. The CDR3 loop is CASSQGSGVQPQHF. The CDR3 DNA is TGTGCCAGCAGCCAGGGGTCGGGGGTTCAGCCCCAGCATTTT.

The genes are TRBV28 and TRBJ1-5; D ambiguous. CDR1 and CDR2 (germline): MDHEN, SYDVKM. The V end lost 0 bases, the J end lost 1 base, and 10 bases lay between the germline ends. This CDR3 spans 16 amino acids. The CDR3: CASSLWGPASNQPQHF. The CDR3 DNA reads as TGTGCCAGCAGTTTATGGGGCCCAGCAAGCAATCAGCCCCAGCATTTT.

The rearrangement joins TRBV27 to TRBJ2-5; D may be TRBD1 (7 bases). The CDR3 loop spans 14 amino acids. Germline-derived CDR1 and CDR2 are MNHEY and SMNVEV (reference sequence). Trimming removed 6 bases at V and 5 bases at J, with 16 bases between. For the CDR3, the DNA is TGTGCCAGCAGCTTCACAGGGGCGGGGGAGACCCAGTACTTC. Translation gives CASSFTGAGETQYF.

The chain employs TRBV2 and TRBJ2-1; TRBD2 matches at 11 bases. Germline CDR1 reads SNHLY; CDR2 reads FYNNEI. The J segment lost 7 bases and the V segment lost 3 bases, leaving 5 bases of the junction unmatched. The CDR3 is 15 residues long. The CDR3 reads CASSDSGRAGNEQFF. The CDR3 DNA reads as TGTGCCAGCAGTGATAGCGGGAGGGCTGGGAATGAGCAGTTCTTC.

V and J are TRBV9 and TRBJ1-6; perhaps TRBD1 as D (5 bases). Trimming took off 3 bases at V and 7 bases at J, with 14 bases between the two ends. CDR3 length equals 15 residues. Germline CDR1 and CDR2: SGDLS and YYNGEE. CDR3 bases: TGTGCCAGCAGCGGCCGGGACTCTGGAAATTCACCCCTCCACTTT. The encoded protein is CASSGRDSGNSPLHF.

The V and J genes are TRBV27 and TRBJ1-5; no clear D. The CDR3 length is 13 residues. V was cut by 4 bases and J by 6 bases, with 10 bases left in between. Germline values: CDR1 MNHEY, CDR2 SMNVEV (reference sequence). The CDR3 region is CASSSKRFQPQHF. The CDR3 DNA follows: TGTGCCAGCAGTTCCAAGAGGTTTCAGCCCCAGCATTTT.

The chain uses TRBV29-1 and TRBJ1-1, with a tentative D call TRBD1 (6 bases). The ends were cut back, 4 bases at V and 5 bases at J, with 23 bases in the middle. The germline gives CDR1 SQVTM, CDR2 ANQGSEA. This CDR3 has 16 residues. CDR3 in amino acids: CSVGPRDTRASTEAFF. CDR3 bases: TGCAGCGTTGGCCCCAGGGACACAAGGGCGAGTACTGAAGCTTTCTTT.

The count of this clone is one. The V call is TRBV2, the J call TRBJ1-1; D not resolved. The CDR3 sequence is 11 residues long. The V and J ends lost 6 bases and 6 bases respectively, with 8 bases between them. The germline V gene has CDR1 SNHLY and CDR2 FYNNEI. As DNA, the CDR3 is TGTGCCAGCAGCCAAAATCCTGAAGCTTTCTTT. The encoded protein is CASSQNPEAFF.

CDR3 sequence (DNA): TGCGCCAGCAGGGAACTAGCGGGAGCGGACGAGCAGTACTTC. Translation gives CASRELAGADEQYF. The V gene is TRBV5-1, the J gene TRBJ2-7, with 11 nucleotides matching TRBD2. Germline V gene lookup returns CDR1 SGHRS and CDR2 YFSETQ. Germline trimming cut 5 bases from V and 5 bases from J; bases unmatched to any gene: 6. The CDR3 is made up of 14 amino acids.

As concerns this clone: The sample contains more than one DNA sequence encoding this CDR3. The DNA for the CDR3 is TGTGCCAGCAGCTTCCAGAACACTGAAGCTTTCTTT. It specifies CASSFQNTEAFF. The rearrangement joins TRBV5-6 to TRBJ1-1, with unresolved D. There are 12 residues in the CDR3. Germline lookup yields CDR1 SGHDT and CDR2 YYEEEE. Trimming stripped 2 bases from V and 1 base from J, with 3 bases between.